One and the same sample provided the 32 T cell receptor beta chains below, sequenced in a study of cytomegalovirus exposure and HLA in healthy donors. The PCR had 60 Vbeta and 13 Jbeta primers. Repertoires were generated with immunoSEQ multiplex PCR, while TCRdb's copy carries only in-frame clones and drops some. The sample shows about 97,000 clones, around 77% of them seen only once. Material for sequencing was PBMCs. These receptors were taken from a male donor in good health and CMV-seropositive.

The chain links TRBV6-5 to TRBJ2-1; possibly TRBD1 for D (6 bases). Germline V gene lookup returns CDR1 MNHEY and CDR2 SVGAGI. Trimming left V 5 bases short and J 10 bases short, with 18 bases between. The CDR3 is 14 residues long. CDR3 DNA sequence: TGTGCCAGCAGTCAACAGGGCGGGCGAGGGGAGCAGTTCTTC. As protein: CASSQQGGRGEQFF.

CDR3 amino acids: CASSQQGASGANVLTF. DNA of the CDR3: TGTGCCAGTAGCCAACAGGGGGCGTCTGGGGCCAACGTCCTGACTTTC. This rearrangement joins TRBV19 to TRBJ2-6; TRBD1 aligns across 9 bases. CDR1 is LNHDA, CDR2 SQIVND, per germline (reference sequence). CDR3 length: 16 amino acids. With 6 bases clipped from V and 1 base from J, the junction kept 4 bases outside the gene matches.

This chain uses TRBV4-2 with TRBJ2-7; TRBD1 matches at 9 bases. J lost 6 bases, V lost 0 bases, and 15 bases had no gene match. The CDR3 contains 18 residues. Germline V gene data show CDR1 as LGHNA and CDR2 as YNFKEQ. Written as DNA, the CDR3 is TGTGCCAGCAGCCAAGATTCGGACAGGGGAGGTTTGCTGTTCGAGCAGTACTTC. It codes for CASSQDSDRGGLLFEQYF.

CDR3 in amino acids: CASSPPNRQNTEAFF. The CDR3 DNA is TGTGCCAGCTCACCACCAAACAGACAGAACACTGAAGCTTTCTTT. The rearrangement joins TRBV18 to TRBJ1-1, with unresolved D. Per germline, CDR1 KGHSH and CDR2 LQKENI. The CDR3 sequence is 15 residues long. V lost 0 bases and J 1 base, leaving 9 bases between the germline ends.

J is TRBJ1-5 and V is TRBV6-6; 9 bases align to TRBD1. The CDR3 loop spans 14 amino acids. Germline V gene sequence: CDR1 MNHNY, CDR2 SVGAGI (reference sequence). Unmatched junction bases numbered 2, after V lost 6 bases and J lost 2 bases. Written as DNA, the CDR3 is TGTGCCAGCAGGGGACAGGGCGGCAATCAGCCCCAGCATTTT. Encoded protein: CASRGQGGNQPQHF.

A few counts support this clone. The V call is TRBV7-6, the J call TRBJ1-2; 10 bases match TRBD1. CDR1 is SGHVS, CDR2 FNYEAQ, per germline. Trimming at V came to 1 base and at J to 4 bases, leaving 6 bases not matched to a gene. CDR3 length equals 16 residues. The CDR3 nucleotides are TGTGCCAGCAGCTTAGGAACCGGGACAGGGGTCTATGGCTACACCTTC. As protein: CASSLGTGTGVYGYTF.

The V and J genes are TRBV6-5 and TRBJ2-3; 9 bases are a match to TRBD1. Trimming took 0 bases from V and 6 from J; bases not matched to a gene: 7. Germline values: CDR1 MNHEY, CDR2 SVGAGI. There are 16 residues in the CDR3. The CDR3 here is CASSYSGGTGSDTQYF. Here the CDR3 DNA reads TGTGCCAGCAGTTACTCCGGCGGGACAGGGTCGGATACGCAGTATTTT.

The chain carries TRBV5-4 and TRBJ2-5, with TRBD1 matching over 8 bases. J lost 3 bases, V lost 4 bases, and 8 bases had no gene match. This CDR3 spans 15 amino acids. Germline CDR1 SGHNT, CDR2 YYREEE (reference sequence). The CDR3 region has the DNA TGTGCCAGCAGCCCCCGGGACAGGCGAAAAGAGACCCAGTACTTC. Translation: CASSPRDRRKETQYF.

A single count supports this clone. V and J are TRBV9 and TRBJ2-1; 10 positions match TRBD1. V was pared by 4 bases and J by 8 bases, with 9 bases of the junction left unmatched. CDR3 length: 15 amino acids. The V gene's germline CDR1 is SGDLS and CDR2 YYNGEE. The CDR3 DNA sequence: TGTGCCAGCAGCCCCCGCCGACAGGGGGCTGATGAGCAGTTCTTC. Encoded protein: CASSPRRQGADEQFF. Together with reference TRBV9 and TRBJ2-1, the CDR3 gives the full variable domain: DSGVTQTPKHLITATGQRVTLRCSPRSGDLSVYWYQQSLDQGLQFLIQYYNGEERAKGNILERFSAQQFPDLHSELNLSSLELGDSALYFCASSPRRQGADEQFFGPGTRLTVL.

CDR3 amino acids: CATAGQGGSPLHF. CDR3 DNA sequence: TGTGCCACCGCGGGACAGGGAGGTTCACCCCTCCACTTT. The V call is TRBV10-3, the J call TRBJ1-6; 9 bases map to TRBD1. Germline CDR1 ENHRY, CDR2 SYGVKD. The junction had 7 bases not matched to a gene; V was cut back by 10 bases and J by 9 bases. This CDR3 comprises 13 residues.

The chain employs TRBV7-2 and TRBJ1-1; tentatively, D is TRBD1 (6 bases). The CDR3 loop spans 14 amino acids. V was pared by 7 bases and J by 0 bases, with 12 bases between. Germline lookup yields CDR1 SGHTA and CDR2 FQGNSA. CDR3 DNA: TGTGCCAGCACTTACGACAGGCTGAACACTGAAGCTTTCTTT. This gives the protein CASTYDRLNTEAFF.

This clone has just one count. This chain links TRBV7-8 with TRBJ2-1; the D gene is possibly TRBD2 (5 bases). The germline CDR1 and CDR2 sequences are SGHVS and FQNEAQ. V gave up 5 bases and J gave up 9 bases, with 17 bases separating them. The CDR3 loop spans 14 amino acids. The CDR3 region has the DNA TGTGCCAGCAGCCTACCATTTACTAGGACTGAGCAGTTCTTC. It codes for CASSLPFTRTEQFF.

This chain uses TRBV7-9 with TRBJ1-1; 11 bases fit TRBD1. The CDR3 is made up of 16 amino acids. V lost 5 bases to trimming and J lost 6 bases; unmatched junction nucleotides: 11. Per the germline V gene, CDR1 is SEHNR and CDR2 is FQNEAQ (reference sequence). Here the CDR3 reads CASSPRTGGFRAEAFF. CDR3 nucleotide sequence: TGTGCCAGCAGCCCGCGGACAGGGGGCTTTAGAGCTGAAGCTTTCTTT.

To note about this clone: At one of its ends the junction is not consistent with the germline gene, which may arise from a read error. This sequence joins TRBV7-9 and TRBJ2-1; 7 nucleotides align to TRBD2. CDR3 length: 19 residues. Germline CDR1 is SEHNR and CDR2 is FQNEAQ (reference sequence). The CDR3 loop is CSSSLARGVRGSSYNEQFF. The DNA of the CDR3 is TGTTCCAGCAGCTTAGCGAGAGGGGTCCGCGGGAGCTCCTACAATGAGCAGTTCTTC.

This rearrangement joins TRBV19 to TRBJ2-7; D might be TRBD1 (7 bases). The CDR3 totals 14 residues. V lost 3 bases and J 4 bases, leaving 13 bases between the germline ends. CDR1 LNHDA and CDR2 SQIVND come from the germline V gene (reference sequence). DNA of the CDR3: TGTGCCAGTAGTATTGGAGGGGGCGTTTACGAGCAGTACTTC. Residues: CASSIGGGVYEQYF.

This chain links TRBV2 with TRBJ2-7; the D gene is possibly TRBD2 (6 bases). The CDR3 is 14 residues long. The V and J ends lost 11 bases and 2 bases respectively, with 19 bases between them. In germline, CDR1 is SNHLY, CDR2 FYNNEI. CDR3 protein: CAGGPGLPPYEQYF. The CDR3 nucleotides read TGTGCCGGCGGTCCGGGACTCCCCCCCTACGAGCAGTACTTC.

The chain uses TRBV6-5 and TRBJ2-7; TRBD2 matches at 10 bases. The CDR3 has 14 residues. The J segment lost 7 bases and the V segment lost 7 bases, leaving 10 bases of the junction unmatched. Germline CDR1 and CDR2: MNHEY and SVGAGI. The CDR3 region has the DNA TGTGCCAGCAATCCTCTAGCGGGAGAGCGAGAGCAGTACTTC. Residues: CASNPLAGEREQYF.

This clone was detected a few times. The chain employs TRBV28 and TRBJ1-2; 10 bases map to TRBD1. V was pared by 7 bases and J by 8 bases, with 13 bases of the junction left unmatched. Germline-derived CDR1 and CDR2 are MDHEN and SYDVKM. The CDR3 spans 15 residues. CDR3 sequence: CASTTGQGSAIGYTF. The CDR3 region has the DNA TGTGCCAGCACCACGGGACAGGGGTCCGCTATAGGCTACACCTTC.

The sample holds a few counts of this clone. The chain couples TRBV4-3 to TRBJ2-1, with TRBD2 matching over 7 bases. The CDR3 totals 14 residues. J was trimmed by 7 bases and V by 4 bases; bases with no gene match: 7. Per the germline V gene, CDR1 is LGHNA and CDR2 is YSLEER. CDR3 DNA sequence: TGCGCCAGCAGCCCGGACCACGGGAGGAATGAGCAGTTCTTC. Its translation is CASSPDHGRNEQFF.

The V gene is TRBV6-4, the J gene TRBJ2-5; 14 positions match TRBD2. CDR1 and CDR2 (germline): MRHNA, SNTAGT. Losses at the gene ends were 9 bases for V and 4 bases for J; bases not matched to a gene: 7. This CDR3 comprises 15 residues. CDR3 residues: CASATSGRAIETQYF. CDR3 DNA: TGTGCCAGTGCGACTAGCGGGAGGGCCATAGAGACCCAGTACTTC.

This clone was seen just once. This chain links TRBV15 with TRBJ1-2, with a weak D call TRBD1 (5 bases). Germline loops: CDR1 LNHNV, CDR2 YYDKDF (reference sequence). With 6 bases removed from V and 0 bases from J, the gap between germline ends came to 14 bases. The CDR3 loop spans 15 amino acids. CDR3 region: CATRKSTTANYGYTF. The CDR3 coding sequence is TGTGCCACCAGAAAATCGACGACAGCTAACTATGGCTACACCTTC.

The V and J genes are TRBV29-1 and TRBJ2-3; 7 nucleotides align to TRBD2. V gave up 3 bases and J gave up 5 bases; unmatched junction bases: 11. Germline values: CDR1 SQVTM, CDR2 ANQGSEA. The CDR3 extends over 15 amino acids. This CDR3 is CSVDVPSGTGDTQYF. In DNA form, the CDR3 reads TGCAGCGTTGATGTGCCGAGCGGGACTGGAGATACGCAGTATTTT.

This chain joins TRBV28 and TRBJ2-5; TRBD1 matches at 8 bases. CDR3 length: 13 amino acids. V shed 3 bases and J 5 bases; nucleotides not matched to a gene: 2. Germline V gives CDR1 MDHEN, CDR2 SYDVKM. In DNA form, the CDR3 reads TGTGCCAGCAGTTTGGGACAGGCGGAGACCCAGTACTTC. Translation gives CASSLGQAETQYF.

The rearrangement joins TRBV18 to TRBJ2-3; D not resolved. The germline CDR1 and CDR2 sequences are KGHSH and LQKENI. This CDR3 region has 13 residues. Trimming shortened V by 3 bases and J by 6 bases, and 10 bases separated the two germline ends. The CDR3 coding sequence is TGTGCCAGCTCACCCCAAAGAGAGGATACGCAGTATTTT. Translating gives CASSPQREDTQYF.

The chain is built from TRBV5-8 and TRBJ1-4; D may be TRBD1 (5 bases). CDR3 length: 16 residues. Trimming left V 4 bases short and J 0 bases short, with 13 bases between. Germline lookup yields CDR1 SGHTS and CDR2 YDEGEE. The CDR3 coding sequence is TGTGCCAGCAGCGTGGGATCGACAGCAACTAATGAAAAACTGTTTTTT. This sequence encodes CASSVGSTATNEKLFF.

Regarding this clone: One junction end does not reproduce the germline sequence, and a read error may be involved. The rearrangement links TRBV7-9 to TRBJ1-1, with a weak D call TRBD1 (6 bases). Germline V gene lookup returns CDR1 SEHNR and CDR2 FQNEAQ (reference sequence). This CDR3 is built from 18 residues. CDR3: CSSSLAGGRLAFGTEAFF. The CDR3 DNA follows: TGTTCCAGCAGCTTAGCGGGGGGGCGTTTAGCTTTTGGCACTGAAGCTTTCTTT.

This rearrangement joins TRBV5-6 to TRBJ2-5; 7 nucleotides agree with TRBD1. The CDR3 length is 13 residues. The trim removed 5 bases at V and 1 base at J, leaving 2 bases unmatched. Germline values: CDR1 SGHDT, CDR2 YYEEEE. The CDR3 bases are TGTGCCAGCAGGAGACAGGGCCAAGAGACCCAGTACTTC. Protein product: CASRRQGQETQYF. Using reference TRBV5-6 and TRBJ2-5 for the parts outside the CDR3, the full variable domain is DAGVTQSPTHLIKTRGQQVTLRCSPKSGHDTVSWYQQALGQGPQFIFQYYEEEERQRGNFPDRFSGHQFPNYSSELNVNALLLGDSALYLCASRRQGQETQYFGPGTRLLVL.

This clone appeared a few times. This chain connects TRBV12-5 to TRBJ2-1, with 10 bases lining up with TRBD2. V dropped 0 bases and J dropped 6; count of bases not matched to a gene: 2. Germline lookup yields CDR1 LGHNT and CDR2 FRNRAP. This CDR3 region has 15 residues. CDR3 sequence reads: CASGLVSSGGNEQFF. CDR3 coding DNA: TGTGCTAGTGGTTTGGTGTCTAGCGGGGGCAATGAGCAGTTCTTC.

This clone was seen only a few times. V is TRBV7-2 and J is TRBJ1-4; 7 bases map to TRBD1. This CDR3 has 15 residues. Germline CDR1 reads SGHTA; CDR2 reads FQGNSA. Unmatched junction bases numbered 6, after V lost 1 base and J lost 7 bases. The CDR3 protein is CASSLDGTEGEKLFF. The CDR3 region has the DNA TGTGCCAGCAGCTTAGACGGGACAGAGGGTGAAAAACTGTTTTTT.

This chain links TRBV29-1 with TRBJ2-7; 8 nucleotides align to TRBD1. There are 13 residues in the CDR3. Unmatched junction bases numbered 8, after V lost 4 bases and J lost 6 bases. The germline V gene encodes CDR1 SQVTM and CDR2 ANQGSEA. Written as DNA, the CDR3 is TGCAGCGTTGCCGGACAGGGTAGCGGCGAGCAGTACTTC. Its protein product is CSVAGQGSGEQYF.

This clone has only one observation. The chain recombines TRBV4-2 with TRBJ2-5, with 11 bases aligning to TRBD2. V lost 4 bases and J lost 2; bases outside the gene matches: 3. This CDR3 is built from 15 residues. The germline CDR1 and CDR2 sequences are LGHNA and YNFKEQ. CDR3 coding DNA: TGTGCCAGCAGCCGAGCTAGCGGGGGGCAAGAGACCCAGTACTTC. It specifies CASSRASGGQETQYF.

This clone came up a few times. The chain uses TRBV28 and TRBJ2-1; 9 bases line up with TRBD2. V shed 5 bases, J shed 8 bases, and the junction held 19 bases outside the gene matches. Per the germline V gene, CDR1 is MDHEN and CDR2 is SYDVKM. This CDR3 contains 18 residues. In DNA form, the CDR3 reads TGTGCCAGCAGTCCCCCTCGTTGGCGGGAGGGATCTAGGGATGAGCAGTTCTTC. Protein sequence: CASSPPRWREGSRDEQFF. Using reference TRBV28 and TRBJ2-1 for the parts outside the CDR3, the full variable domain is DVKVTQSSRYLVKRTGEKVFLECVQDMDHENMFWYRQDPGLGLRLIYFSYDVKMKEKGDIPEGYSVSREKKERFSLILESASTNQTSMYLCASSPPRWREGSRDEQFFGPGTRLTVL.